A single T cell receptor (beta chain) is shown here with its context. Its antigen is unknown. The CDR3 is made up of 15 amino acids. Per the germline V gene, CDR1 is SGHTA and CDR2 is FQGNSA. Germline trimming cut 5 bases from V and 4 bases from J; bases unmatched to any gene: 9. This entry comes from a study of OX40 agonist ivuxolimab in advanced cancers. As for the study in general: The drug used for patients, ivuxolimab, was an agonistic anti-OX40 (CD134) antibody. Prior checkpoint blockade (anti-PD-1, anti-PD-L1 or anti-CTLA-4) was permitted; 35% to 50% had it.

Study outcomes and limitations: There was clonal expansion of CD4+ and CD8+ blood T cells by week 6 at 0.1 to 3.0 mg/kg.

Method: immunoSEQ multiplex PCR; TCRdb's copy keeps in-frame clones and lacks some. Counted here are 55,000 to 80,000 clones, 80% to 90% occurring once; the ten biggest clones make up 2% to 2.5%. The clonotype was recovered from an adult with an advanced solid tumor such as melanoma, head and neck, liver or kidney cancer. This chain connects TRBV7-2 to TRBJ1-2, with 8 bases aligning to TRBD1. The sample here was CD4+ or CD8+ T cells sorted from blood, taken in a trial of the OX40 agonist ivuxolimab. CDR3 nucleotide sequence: TGTGCCAGCAGCCCAACACAGGGGGTTCTCTATGGCTACACCTTC. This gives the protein CASSPTQGVLYGYTF.